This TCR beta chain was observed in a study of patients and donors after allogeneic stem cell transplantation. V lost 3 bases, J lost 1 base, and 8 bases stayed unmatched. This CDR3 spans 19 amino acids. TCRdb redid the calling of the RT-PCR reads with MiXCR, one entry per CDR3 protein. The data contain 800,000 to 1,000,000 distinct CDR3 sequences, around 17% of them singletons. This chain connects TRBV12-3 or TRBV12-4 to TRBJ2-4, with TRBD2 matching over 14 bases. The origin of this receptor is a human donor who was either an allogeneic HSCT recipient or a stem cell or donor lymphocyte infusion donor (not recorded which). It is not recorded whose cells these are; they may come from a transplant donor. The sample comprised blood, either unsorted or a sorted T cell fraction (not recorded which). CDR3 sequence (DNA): TGTGCCAGCAGTTTGACTAGCGGGGGGGCAGGGCTGGCCAAAAACATTCAGTACTTC. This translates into CASSLTSGGAGLAKNIQYF.